The 31 T cell receptor beta chains reported below all come from one sample, sequenced in a study of blood T cell repertoires in COVID-19. Using immunoSEQ multiplex PCR, the repertoire was profiled, and TCRdb retains in-frame clones only, with some absent. The sample lists tens of thousands of clones, approximately 78% occurring once. The sequenced material came from peripheral blood. The receptors derive from a human donor in a cohort sampled during active COVID-19.

The chain joins TRBV5-1 to TRBJ2-7; 9 nucleotides align to TRBD2. Germline V lookup: CDR1 SGHRS, CDR2 YFSETQ. J lost 2 bases, V lost 0 bases, and 3 bases had no gene match. The CDR3 spans 15 residues. This CDR3 reads CASSLGTSDTYEQYF. The CDR3 DNA reads TGCGCCAGCAGCTTGGGGACTAGCGACACCTACGAGCAGTACTTC.

The rearrangement uses TRBV3-1 (or the pseudogene TRBV3-2) and TRBJ2-7; 10 bases line up with TRBD2. The germline CDR1 and CDR2 sequences are LGHDT and YNNKEL (reference sequence). V trimming: 4 bases; J trimming: 0 bases; junction bases outside the gene matches: 0. The CDR3 covers 14 residues. The CDR3 sequence is CASSPSGSSYEQYF. As DNA, the CDR3 is TGTGCCAGCAGCCCTAGCGGGAGCTCCTACGAGCAGTACTTC.

This chain joins TRBV19 and TRBJ2-5; TRBD1 is a possible D gene (5 bases). Germline loops: CDR1 LNHDA, CDR2 SQIVND (reference sequence). Trimming cost V 6 bases and J 5 bases, with 13 bases left between them. The length of the CDR3 is 13 residues. CDR3 in amino acids: CASSPAGRETQYF. In DNA form, the CDR3 reads TGTGCCAGTAGCCCCGCAGGGCGGGAGACCCAGTACTTC.

On this clone: The junction departs from the called germline gene at one end, perhaps through a read error. The rearrangement links TRBV28 to TRBJ1-5; 8 positions match TRBD1. Germline loops: CDR1 MDHEN, CDR2 SYDVKM. This CDR3 region has 17 residues. CDR3 protein: CTSSLSPGGSGNQPQHF. The CDR3 region has the DNA TGTACCAGCAGTTTATCACCAGGGGGCTCGGGCAATCAGCCCCAGCATTTT.

The CDR3 DNA reads TGTGCCAGCAGCAGGACAGGGGGGAGGTCCTACGAGCAGTACTTC. Amino acid sequence: CASSRTGGRSYEQYF. The rearrangement links TRBV28 to TRBJ2-7, with TRBD1 matching over 10 bases. Losses at the gene ends were 6 bases for V and 1 base for J; bases not matched to a gene: 6. Germline V lookup: CDR1 MDHEN, CDR2 SYDVKM. The CDR3 spans 15 residues. Drawing the rest from reference TRBV28 and TRBJ2-7, the complete variable domain is DVKVTQSSRYLVKRTGEKVFLECVQDMDHENMFWYRQDPGLGLRLIYFSYDVKMKEKGDIPEGYSVSREKKERFSLILESASTNQTSMYLCASSRTGGRSYEQYFGPGTRLTVT.

The table lists this clone with a few counts. The V and J genes are TRBV14 and TRBJ2-7; D is ambiguous. The V gene's germline CDR1 is SGHDN and CDR2 FVKESK. V was pared by 3 bases and J by 3 bases, with 9 bases between. The CDR3 contains 13 residues. CDR3 loop: CASSQELGYEQYF. As DNA, the CDR3 is TGTGCCAGCAGCCAGGAGTTGGGCTACGAGCAGTACTTC.

This chain joins TRBV6-5 and TRBJ2-7, with D possibly being TRBD2 (5 bases). Trimming removed 10 bases at V and 5 bases at J, with 12 bases between. The CDR3 sequence is 11 residues long. Looked up from germline, CDR1 is MNHEY and CDR2 is SVGAGI. In DNA form, the CDR3 reads TGTGCCATCAAAATCGGGGACGAGCAGTACTTC. Translating gives CAIKIGDEQYF.

The chain uses TRBV7-2 and TRBJ2-7, with a tentative D call TRBD2 (5 bases). The CDR3 covers 15 residues. Germline V CDR1 and CDR2: SGHTA, FQGNSA. V lost 1 base to trimming and J lost 4 bases, with 14 bases between them. The CDR3 loop is CASSLDRGREYEQYF. The CDR3, as DNA: TGTGCCAGCAGCTTAGATCGAGGGCGCGAATACGAGCAGTACTTC.

The CDR3 loop reads CASSNTDTQYF. As DNA, the CDR3 is TGTGCCAGCAGCAACACAGATACGCAGTATTTT. V usage is TRBV6-5 and J usage is TRBJ2-3; D gene unclear. Germline CDR1 and CDR2: MNHEY and SVGAGI. The CDR3 covers 11 residues. V was pared by 6 bases and J by 2 bases, with 3 bases between.

This rearrangement joins TRBV3-1 (or the pseudogene TRBV3-2) to TRBJ1-2; 8 bases are shared with TRBD1. V shed 1 base and J 8 bases; nucleotides not matched to a gene: 12. The CDR3 has 16 amino acids. Germline V CDR1 and CDR2: LGHDT, YNNKEL (reference sequence). The CDR3 DNA reads TGTGCCAGCAGCCAAGTCCTTCCGGGACAGGTCGGAGGCTACACCTTC. It yields the protein CASSQVLPGQVGGYTF.

This rearrangement joins TRBV2 to TRBJ2-7; 11 bases map to TRBD2. The CDR3 contains 16 residues. Germline V lookup: CDR1 SNHLY, CDR2 FYNNEI. V shed 6 bases, J shed 2 bases, and the junction held 9 bases outside the gene matches. CDR3 protein: CASRSLGTSGPYEQYF. CDR3 nucleotides: TGTGCCAGCAGGTCTCTCGGGACTAGCGGACCCTACGAGCAGTACTTC.

This rearrangement joins TRBV7-6 to TRBJ2-3, with D maybe TRBD1 (5 bases). Deletions cut 2 bases from V and 2 bases from J, with 11 bases between. This CDR3 region has 15 residues. Germline-derived CDR1 and CDR2 are SGHVS and FNYEAQ. Written as DNA, the CDR3 is TGTGCCAGCAGCTTACAGGGATCCCCCACAGATACGCAGTATTTT. Protein: CASSLQGSPTDTQYF.

V gene TRBV3-1 (or the pseudogene TRBV3-2) combines with J gene TRBJ2-1; TRBD2 aligns across 8 bases. CDR1 is LGHDT and CDR2 is YNNKEL in the germline V gene (reference sequence). The CDR3 is made up of 15 amino acids. J was trimmed by 7 bases and V by 4 bases; bases with no gene match: 9. The chain's CDR3 is CASSLYSAGANEQFF. CDR3 DNA sequence: TGTGCCAGCAGCCTTTACTCAGCGGGAGCTAATGAGCAGTTCTTC.

This clone has a single count. The V call is TRBV6-5, the J call TRBJ2-7; 9 bases match TRBD2. V gave up 8 bases and J gave up 5 bases; unmatched junction bases: 13. CDR1 is MNHEY, CDR2 SVGAGI, per germline. The CDR3 runs 15 residues. CDR3 nucleotides: TGTGCCAGCTCTCCCTTAATAGCGGGAGTAAACGAGCAGTACTTC. Residues: CASSPLIAGVNEQYF.

V is TRBV30 and J is TRBJ2-7, with D possibly being TRBD2 (5 bases). Trimming took off 5 bases at V and 3 bases at J, with 17 bases between the two ends. The germline gives CDR1 GTSNPN, CDR2 SVGIG (reference sequence). There are 14 residues in the CDR3. CDR3 DNA sequence: TGTGCCTGGGGATCGGCGGGTTTGTACTACGAGCAGTACTTC. Translated, it gives CAWGSAGLYYEQYF.

The table lists this clone with many counts. The J gene is TRBJ2-7, the V gene TRBV11-2; maybe TRBD2 (6 bases). This CDR3 has 16 residues. Germline CDR1 SGHAT, CDR2 FQNNGV. With 5 bases removed from V and 2 bases from J, the gap between germline ends came to 19 bases. The CDR3 nucleotides are TGTGCCAGCAGCCTATTTTTTAGCGGACTAACCTACGAGCAGTACTTC. Translation: CASSLFFSGLTYEQYF.

This clone was counted only a few times. This chain uses TRBV5-6 with TRBJ2-7, with 7 bases that match TRBD2. V lost 4 bases to trimming and J lost 3 bases; unmatched junction nucleotides: 4. There are 13 residues in the CDR3. The germline CDR1 and CDR2 sequences are SGHDT and YYEEEE. CDR3 sequence: CASSRDYRYEQYF. In nucleotides, the CDR3 is TGTGCCAGCAGCCGGGACTATCGCTACGAGCAGTACTTC.

The CDR3 spells CASRLDYINTGELFF. The DNA of the CDR3 is TGCGCCAGCAGGCTAGACTACATCAACACCGGGGAGCTGTTTTTT. The V gene is TRBV5-1, the J gene TRBJ2-2; a weak D match, TRBD2 (5 bases). Trimming left V 5 bases short and J 2 bases short, with 13 bases between. Per the germline V gene, CDR1 is SGHRS and CDR2 is YFSETQ. This CDR3 has 15 amino acids. Full variable domain (remainder filled in from reference TRBV5-1 and TRBJ2-2): KAGVTQTPRYLIKTRGQQVTLSCSPISGHRSVSWYQQTPGQGLQFLFEYFSETQRNKGNFPGRFSGRQFSNSRSEMNVSTLELGDSALYLCASRLDYINTGELFFGEGSRLTVL.

The genes are TRBV7-2 and TRBJ2-6; D gene uncertain. The CDR3 spans 15 residues. CDR1 is SGHTA, CDR2 FQGNSA, per germline. V lost 1 base and J lost 0, with 4 bases in between. CDR3 DNA sequence: TGTGCCAGCAGCTTAGGAGCCTCTGGGGCCAACGTCCTGACTTTC. Its protein is CASSLGASGANVLTF.

This sequence joins TRBV7-7 and TRBJ2-5, with 7 bases lining up with TRBD2. Germline V gives CDR1 SSHAT, CDR2 FNYEAQ (reference sequence). This CDR3 is built from 15 residues. V lost 1 base and J lost 5; bases outside the gene matches: 7. The CDR3, as DNA: TGTGCCAGCAGCTTAGGGGGGAGGGGTCAGGAGACCCAGTACTTC. Amino acids: CASSLGGRGQETQYF.

The chain carries TRBV14 and TRBJ1-2; no clear D. The germline V gene encodes CDR1 SGHDN and CDR2 FVKESK. V dropped 0 bases and J dropped 2 bases, with 10 bases sitting between them. There are 15 residues in the CDR3. The chain's CDR3 is CASSQELGGNYGYTF. The CDR3 DNA sequence: TGTGCCAGCAGCCAAGAATTAGGAGGGAACTATGGCTACACCTTC.

This chain joins TRBV29-1 and TRBJ2-5; 10 bases agree with TRBD1. The CDR3 spans 13 residues. Germline CDR1 reads SQVTM; CDR2 reads ANQGSEA. V was pared by 8 bases and J by 5 bases, with 8 bases of the junction left unmatched. Here the CDR3 DNA reads TGCAGCTTCCGGGACAGGGGAATGGAGACCCAGTACTTC. Protein: CSFRDRGMETQYF.

The rearrangement uses TRBV7-2 and TRBJ2-5; no clear D gene. Per the germline V gene, CDR1 is SGHTA and CDR2 is FQGNSA. Trimming removed 7 bases from V and 5 bases from J, with 2 bases in between. CDR3 length equals 9 residues. The CDR3 reads CASTETQYF. DNA of the CDR3: TGTGCCAGCACGGAGACCCAGTACTTC. The full variable domain, rest sourced from reference TRBV7-2 and TRBJ2-5, is GAGVSQSPSNKVTEKGKDVELRCDPISGHTALYWYRQSLGQGLEFLIYFQGNSAPDKSGLPSDRFSAERTGGSVSTLTIQRTQQEDSAVYLCASTETQYFGPGTRLLVL.

The rearrangement joins TRBV15 to TRBJ1-5; 8 bases match TRBD1. Losses at the gene ends were 1 base for V and 5 bases for J; bases not matched to a gene: 10. This CDR3 region has 17 residues. CDR1 LNHNV and CDR2 YYDKDF come from the germline V gene (reference sequence). The CDR3, as DNA: TGTGCCACCAGCAGAGTTAGGACAGGGAGAGGTCATCAGCCCCAGCATTTT. It codes for CATSRVRTGRGHQPQHF.

The chain recombines TRBV15 with TRBJ1-3; 9 bases are shared with TRBD1. The germline gives CDR1 LNHNV, CDR2 YYDKDF (reference sequence). The CDR3 runs to 17 residues. The ends lost 2 bases at V and 4 bases at J; junction bases unmatched: 9. The CDR3 is CATSRTSGTGFGNTIYF. CDR3 nucleotides: TGTGCCACCAGCAGAACTTCCGGGACAGGGTTCGGAAACACCATATATTTT.

The table lists this clone with many counts. V usage is TRBV27 and J usage is TRBJ2-1, with D uncertain. The V end lost 8 bases, the J end lost 4 bases, and 6 bases lay between the germline ends. The CDR3 has 11 amino acids. Germline V CDR1 and CDR2: MNHEY, SMNVEV (reference sequence). CDR3 coding DNA: TGTGCCAGCGGTCAGTACAATGAGCAGTTCTTC. Its translation: CASGQYNEQFF.

The chain joins TRBV15 to TRBJ1-2; possibly TRBD1 for D (5 bases). V was cut by 1 base and J by 5 bases, with 17 bases left in between. The CDR3 is 16 amino acids. Per the germline V gene, CDR1 is LNHNV and CDR2 is YYDKDF (reference sequence). CDR3 in amino acids: CATSRGIVRREYGYTF. CDR3 nucleotides: TGTGCCACCAGCAGAGGCATTGTTCGCAGGGAATATGGCTACACCTTC.

V is TRBV20-1 and J is TRBJ1-1, with D maybe TRBD1 (5 bases). Germline CDR1 DFQATT, CDR2 SNEGSKA (reference sequence). This CDR3 spans 11 amino acids. DNA for the CDR3: TGCCAGACAGCAGGGAACACTGAAGCTTTCTTT. Translated: CQTAGNTEAFF.

The V and J genes are TRBV6-1 and TRBJ2-6; possibly TRBD1 for D (6 bases). The CDR3 is 17 residues long. CDR1 is MNHNS and CDR2 is SASEGT in the germline V gene. V was trimmed by 1 base and J by 3 bases, leaving 13 bases between them. In nucleotides, the CDR3 is TGTGCCAGCAGTGAAGTGGTGGGGGCGGATGGGGCCAACGTCCTGACTTTC. Protein: CASSEVVGADGANVLTF.

Here the CDR3 DNA reads TGTGCCAGCAGCCAAAGGACAGGGGATAATTCACCCCTCCACTTT. It is translated as CASSQRTGDNSPLHF. The V call is TRBV5-4, the J call TRBJ1-6; TRBD1 matches 9 bases. CDR3 length equals 15 residues. The V segment lost 4 bases and the J segment 5 bases; nucleotides outside the gene matches: 4. CDR1 is SGHNT and CDR2 is YYREEE in the germline V gene (reference sequence).

This clone was detected only a few times. The chain is built from TRBV6-6 and TRBJ1-3; 7 bases match TRBD1. J was trimmed by 0 bases and V by 9 bases; bases with no gene match: 8. CDR1 and CDR2 (germline): MNHNY, SVGAGI (reference sequence). This CDR3 spans 15 amino acids. CDR3 coding DNA: TGTGCCAGTTGGGACAGTACCTTCTCTGGAAACACCATATATTTT. Its protein is CASWDSTFSGNTIYF.